The sequence of this TCR beta chain was determined in a study of blood T cell repertoires in COVID-19. Study-wide context: Specimens from acute and convalescent COVID-19 originated in the United States, Italy and Spain. PBMCs, B-cell-depleted T cells, or T cells provided the cDNA or gDNA that made up the material.

TCRdb's table, derived via immunoSEQ multiplex PCR, lists solely in-frame clones and lacks some. The sample has more than 50,000 clones; 82% are singletons. Between the trimmed V and J ends, which lost 7 bases and 1 base, there was a span of 15 bases. CDR1 and CDR2 (germline): SQVTM, ANQGSEA. CDR3 length: 14 residues. This sequence was found in a human donor in a cohort sampled during active COVID-19. Specimen: peripheral blood. The rearrangement links TRBV29-1 to TRBJ2-3; TRBD1 is a possible D gene (5 bases). CDR3 sequence: CSAMKARGTDTQYF. CDR3 nucleotides: TGCAGCGCCATGAAGGCCAGGGGCACAGATACGCAGTATTTT.